This is a list of T cell receptor beta chains from one sample in a study of blood T cell repertoires in COVID-19. Using immunoSEQ multiplex PCR, the repertoire was profiled, and TCRdb retains in-frame clones only, with some absent. Of approximately 170,000 clones listed, over 80% are singletons. Sequencing input: peripheral blood. The receptors stem from a man between 65 and 80 years old who had recovered from COVID-19. CDR3s leave out the opening cysteine and the closing phenylalanine or tryptophan. The order of the fields is J gene, clone size, V gene, CDR3 protein. Only some rows state a clone size, as once, few, many or a class for expanded clones.

J gene: TRBJ1-6
clone size: .
V gene: TRBV18
CDR3 protein: ASSKDRGGSPLH

J gene: TRBJ1-4
clone size: .
V gene: TRBV5-1
CDR3 protein: ASRTAATNEKLF

J gene: TRBJ2-7
clone size: .
V gene: TRBV10-2
CDR3 protein: ASSGVGSYEQY

J gene: TRBJ2-1
clone size: medium-sized
V gene: TRBV4-3
CDR3 protein: ASSQESLAGIGSYNEQF

J gene: TRBJ2-7
clone size: many
V gene: TRBV4-1
CDR3 protein: ASSQGQPSSYEQY

J gene: TRBJ2-5
clone size: .
V gene: TRBV10-1
CDR3 protein: ASSESSSQGTQY

J gene: TRBJ2-3
clone size: .
V gene: TRBV7-2
CDR3 protein: ASSLRVSGLDTQY

J gene: TRBJ2-3
clone size: .
V gene: TRBV6-6
CDR3 protein: ASSYSKVAGGPTQY

J gene: TRBJ2-1
clone size: .
V gene: TRBV6-1
CDR3 protein: ASSEMGGINEQF

J gene: TRBJ2-5
clone size: .
V gene: TRBV6-6
CDR3 protein: ASSYSRPNRETQY

J gene: TRBJ1-4
clone size: .
V gene: TRBV5-8
CDR3 protein: ASSFSATNEKLF

J gene: TRBJ2-1
clone size: .
V gene: TRBV5-6
CDR3 protein: ASSSFGGVGRAPNEQF

J gene: TRBJ2-1
clone size: .
V gene: TRBV10-3
CDR3 protein: AISDEAGVYNEQF

J gene: TRBJ2-2
clone size: .
V gene: TRBV3-1/TRBV3-2
CDR3 protein: ASSQMSSSGELF

J gene: TRBJ2-1
clone size: .
V gene: TRBV12-3/TRBV12-4
CDR3 protein: ASSLGGEQF

J gene: TRBJ2-5
clone size: .
V gene: TRBV7-2
CDR3 protein: ASSLVGSGRETQY

J gene: TRBJ1-1
clone size: .
V gene: TRBV10-2
CDR3 protein: ASSDAELAEAF

J gene: TRBJ2-7
clone size: few
V gene: TRBV5-1
CDR3 protein: ASQEGPYEQY

J gene: TRBJ2-2
clone size: .
V gene: TRBV10-3
CDR3 protein: ATYNLGTSGNTGELF

J gene: TRBJ2-7
clone size: once
V gene: TRBV15
CDR3 protein: ATSREGGSSYEQY

J gene: TRBJ2-1
clone size: .
V gene: TRBV28
CDR3 protein: ASSNSPGLAGDEQF

J gene: TRBJ2-1
clone size: few
V gene: TRBV18
CDR3 protein: ASSPYESSYNEQF

J gene: TRBJ2-7
clone size: .
V gene: TRBV5-4
CDR3 protein: ASNSGGGNSLYEQY

J gene: TRBJ1-2
clone size: .
V gene: TRBV28
CDR3 protein: ASSSGGAPNYGYT

J gene: TRBJ1-4
clone size: many
V gene: TRBV19
CDR3 protein: ASSSRTGGGEKLF

J gene: TRBJ1-2
clone size: .
V gene: TRBV18
CDR3 protein: ASSPIVGTGSLYGYT

J gene: TRBJ2-1
clone size: few
V gene: TRBV27
CDR3 protein: ASSPRLAGETEQF

J gene: TRBJ2-7
clone size: few
V gene: TRBV3-1/TRBV3-2
CDR3 protein: ASSPGTGGLYEQY

J gene: TRBJ2-5
clone size: .
V gene: TRBV18
CDR3 protein: ASSPMEYQETQY

J gene: TRBJ2-3
clone size: .
V gene: TRBV6-5
CDR3 protein: ASSSRLATDTQY

J gene: TRBJ2-7
clone size: few
V gene: TRBV28
CDR3 protein: ASTTGSNEQY

J gene: TRBJ2-1
clone size: .
V gene: TRBV18
CDR3 protein: ASSPVARGSYNEQF

J gene: TRBJ2-5
clone size: .
V gene: TRBV5-1
CDR3 protein: ASSLRPRGETQY

J gene: TRBJ1-4
clone size: many
V gene: TRBV9
CDR3 protein: ASSGTGGRTNEKLF

J gene: TRBJ1-3
clone size: .
V gene: TRBV18
CDR3 protein: ASSPPGSGNTIY

J gene: TRBJ1-1
clone size: .
V gene: TRBV4-3
CDR3 protein: ASSLTAGDTEAF

J gene: TRBJ2-1
clone size: few
V gene: TRBV12-3/TRBV12-4
CDR3 protein: ASSSYNEQF

J gene: TRBJ2-7
clone size: few
V gene: TRBV5-1
CDR3 protein: ASSLRSGNAREQY

J gene: TRBJ2-5
clone size: .
V gene: TRBV7-2
CDR3 protein: ASSLLGGRLGETQY

J gene: TRBJ2-7
clone size: .
V gene: TRBV7-8
CDR3 protein: ASSVRRGTYEQY

J gene: TRBJ2-7
clone size: .
V gene: TRBV11-2
CDR3 protein: ASSLGAVAHEQY

J gene: TRBJ2-7
clone size: once
V gene: TRBV7-9
CDR3 protein: ASSLNGGSYEQY

J gene: TRBJ2-4
clone size: .
V gene: TRBV6-5
CDR3 protein: ASSRTGQSKNIQY

J gene: TRBJ1-6
clone size: .
V gene: TRBV25-1
CDR3 protein: ASSAGTNNSPLH

J gene: TRBJ1-6
clone size: .
V gene: TRBV5-4
CDR3 protein: ASSPQGGSPLH

J gene: TRBJ1-1
clone size: .
V gene: TRBV28
CDR3 protein: ASDSSGGGSGPEAF

J gene: TRBJ2-5
clone size: .
V gene: TRBV5-4
CDR3 protein: ASSPQRDGETQY